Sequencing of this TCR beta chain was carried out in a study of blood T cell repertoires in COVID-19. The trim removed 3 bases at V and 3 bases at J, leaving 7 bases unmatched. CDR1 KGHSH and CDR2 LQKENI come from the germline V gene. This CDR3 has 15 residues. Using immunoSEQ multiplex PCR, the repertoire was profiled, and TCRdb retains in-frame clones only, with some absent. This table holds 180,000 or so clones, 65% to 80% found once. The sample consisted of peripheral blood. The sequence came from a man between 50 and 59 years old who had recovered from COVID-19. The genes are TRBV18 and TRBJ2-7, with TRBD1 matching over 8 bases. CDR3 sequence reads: CASSPGQGLRYEQYF. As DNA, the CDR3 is TGTGCCAGCTCACCCGGACAGGGCCTTCGCTACGAGCAGTACTTC.